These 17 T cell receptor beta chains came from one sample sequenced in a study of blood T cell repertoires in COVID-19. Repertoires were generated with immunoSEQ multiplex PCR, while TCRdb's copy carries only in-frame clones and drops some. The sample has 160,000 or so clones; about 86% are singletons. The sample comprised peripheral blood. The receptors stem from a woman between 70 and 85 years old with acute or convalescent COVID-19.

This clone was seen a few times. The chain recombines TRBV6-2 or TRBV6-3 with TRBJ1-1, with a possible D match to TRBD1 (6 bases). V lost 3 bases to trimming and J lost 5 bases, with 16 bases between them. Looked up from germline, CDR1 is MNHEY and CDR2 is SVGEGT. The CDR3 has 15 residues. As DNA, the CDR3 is TGTGCCAGCAGTTATCTTGCCGGGGGGCGAACTGAAGCTTTCTTT. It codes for CASSYLAGGRTEAFF.

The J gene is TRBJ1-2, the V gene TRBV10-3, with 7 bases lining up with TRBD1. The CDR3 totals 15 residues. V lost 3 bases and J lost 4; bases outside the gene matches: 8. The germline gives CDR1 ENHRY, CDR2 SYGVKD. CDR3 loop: CAISDQGGVPYGYTF. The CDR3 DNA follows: TGTGCCATCAGTGATCAAGGGGGCGTCCCCTATGGCTACACCTTC.

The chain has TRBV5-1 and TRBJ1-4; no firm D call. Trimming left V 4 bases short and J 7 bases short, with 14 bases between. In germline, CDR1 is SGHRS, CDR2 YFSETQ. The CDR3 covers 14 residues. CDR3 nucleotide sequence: TGCGCCAGCAGCCCGGGGTCCGGGTTTGAAAAACTGTTTTTT. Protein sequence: CASSPGSGFEKLFF.

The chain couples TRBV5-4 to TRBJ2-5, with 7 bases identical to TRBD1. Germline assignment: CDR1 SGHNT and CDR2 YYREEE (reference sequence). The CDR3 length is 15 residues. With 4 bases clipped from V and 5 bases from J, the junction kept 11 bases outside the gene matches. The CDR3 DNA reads TGTGCCAGCAGCCTAAAGAAGGGGACAGCGGAGACCCAGTACTTC. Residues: CASSLKKGTAETQYF. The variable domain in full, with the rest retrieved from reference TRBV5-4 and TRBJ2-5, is ETGVTQSPTHLIKTRGQQVTLRCSSQSGHNTVSWYQQALGQGPQFIFQYYREEENGRGNFPPRFSGLQFPNYSSELNVNALELDDSALYLCASSLKKGTAETQYFGPGTRLLVL.

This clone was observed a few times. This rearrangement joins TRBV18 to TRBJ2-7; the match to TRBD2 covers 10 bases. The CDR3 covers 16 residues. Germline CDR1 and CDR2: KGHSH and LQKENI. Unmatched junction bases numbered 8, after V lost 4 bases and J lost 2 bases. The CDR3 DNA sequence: TGTGCCAGCTCACAGCTTAGCGGGAGGCCGGCCTACGAGCAGTACTTC. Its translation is CASSQLSGRPAYEQYF.

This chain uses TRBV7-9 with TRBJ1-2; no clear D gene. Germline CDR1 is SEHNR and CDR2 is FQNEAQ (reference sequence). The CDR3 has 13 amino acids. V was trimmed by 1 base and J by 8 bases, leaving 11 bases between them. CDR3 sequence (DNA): TGTGCCAGCAGCTTAGTGGGAGTAGGAGGCTACACCTTC. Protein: CASSLVGVGGYTF.

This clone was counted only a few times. The CDR3 DNA reads as TGCGCCAGCAGCGCCGGGACAGGGGGCAGCGAGCAGTACTTC. Its translation is CASSAGTGGSEQYF. This chain connects TRBV5-1 to TRBJ2-7, with TRBD1 matching 12 bases. The CDR3 contains 14 residues. The germline CDR1 and CDR2 sequences are SGHRS and YFSETQ. V gave up 4 bases and J gave up 6 bases; unmatched junction bases: 5.

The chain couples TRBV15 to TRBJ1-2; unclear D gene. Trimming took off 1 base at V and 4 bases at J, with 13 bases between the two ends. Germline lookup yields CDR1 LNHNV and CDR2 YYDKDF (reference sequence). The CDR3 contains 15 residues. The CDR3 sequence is CATSRVADSSYGYTF. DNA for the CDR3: TGTGCCACCAGCAGAGTTGCTGACTCTTCCTATGGCTACACCTTC.

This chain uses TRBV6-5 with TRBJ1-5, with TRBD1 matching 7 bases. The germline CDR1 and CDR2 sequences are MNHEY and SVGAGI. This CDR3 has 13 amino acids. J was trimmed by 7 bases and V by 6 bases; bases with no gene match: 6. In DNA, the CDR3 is TGTGCCAGCAGCTGGGACAGAGCACAGCCCCAGCATTTT. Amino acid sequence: CASSWDRAQPQHF.

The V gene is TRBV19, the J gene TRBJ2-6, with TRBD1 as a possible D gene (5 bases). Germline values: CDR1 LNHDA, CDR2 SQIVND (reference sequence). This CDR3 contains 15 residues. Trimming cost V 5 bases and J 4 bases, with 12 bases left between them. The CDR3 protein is CASSDDRSGANVLTF. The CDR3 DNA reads TGTGCCAGTAGTGATGACAGATCCGGGGCCAACGTCCTGACTTTC.

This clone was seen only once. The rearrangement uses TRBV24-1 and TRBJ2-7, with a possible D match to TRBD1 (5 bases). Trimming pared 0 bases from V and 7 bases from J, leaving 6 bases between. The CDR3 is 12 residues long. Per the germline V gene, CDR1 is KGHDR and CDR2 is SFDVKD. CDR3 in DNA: TGTGCCACCAGTGATTTGCAGGGAGAGCAGTACTTC. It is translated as CATSDLQGEQYF.

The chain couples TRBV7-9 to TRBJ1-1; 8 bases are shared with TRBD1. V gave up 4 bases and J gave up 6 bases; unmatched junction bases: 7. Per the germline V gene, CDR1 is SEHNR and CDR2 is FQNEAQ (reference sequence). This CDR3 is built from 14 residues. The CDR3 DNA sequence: TGTGCCAGCAGCTCGCAGGGGGCTGGCGCTGAAGCTTTCTTT. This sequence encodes CASSSQGAGAEAFF.

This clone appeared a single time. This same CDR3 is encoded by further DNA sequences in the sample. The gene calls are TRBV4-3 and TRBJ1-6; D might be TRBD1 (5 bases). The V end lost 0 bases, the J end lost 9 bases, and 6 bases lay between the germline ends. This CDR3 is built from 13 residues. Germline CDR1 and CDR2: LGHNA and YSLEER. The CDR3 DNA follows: TGCGCCAGCAGCCAAGATAGGGGTTCACCCCTCCACTTT. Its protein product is CASSQDRGSPLHF.

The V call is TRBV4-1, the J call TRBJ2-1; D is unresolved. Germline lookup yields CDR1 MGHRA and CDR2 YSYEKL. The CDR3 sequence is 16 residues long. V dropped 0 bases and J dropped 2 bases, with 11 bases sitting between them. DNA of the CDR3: TGCGCCAGCAGCCAAGATCAGTGGTCTGCCTACAATGAGCAGTTCTTC. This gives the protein CASSQDQWSAYNEQFF.

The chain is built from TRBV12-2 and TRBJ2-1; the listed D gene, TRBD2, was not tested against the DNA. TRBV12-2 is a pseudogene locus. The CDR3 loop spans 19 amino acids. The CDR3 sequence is CASRLDPMGLAGARRGQFF. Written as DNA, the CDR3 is TGTGCAAGTCGCTTAGACCCTATGGGGCTAGCGGGGGCTCGGAGAGGGCAGTTCTTC.

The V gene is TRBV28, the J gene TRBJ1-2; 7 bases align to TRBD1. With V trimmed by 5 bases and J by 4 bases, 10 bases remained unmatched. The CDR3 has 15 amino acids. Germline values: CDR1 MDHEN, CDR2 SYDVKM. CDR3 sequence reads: CASSGQDGLTYGYTF. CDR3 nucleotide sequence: TGTGCCAGCAGTGGACAGGACGGCTTAACCTATGGCTACACCTTC.

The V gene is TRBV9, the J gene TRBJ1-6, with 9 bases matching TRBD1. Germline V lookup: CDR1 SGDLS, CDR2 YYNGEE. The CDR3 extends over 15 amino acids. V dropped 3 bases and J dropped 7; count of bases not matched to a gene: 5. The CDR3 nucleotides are TGTGCCAGCAGCGCCACGACAGGGGGGAATTCACCCCTCCACTTT. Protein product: CASSATTGGNSPLHF.